The 21 T cell receptor beta chains reported below all come from one sample, sequenced in a study of OX40 agonist ivuxolimab in advanced cancers. Only in-frame clones appear in the TCRdb table, and some are missing; sequencing was by immunoSEQ multiplex PCR. The table includes about 83,000 clones, about 86% detected once. Here the sequenced sample was CD4+ or CD8+ T cells sorted from blood, taken in a trial of the OX40 agonist ivuxolimab. Receptors were obtained from an adult with an advanced solid tumor such as melanoma, head and neck, liver or kidney cancer.

This clone was seen a handful of times. V usage is TRBV11-3 and J usage is TRBJ2-3; D not certain. The germline gives CDR1 SGHNT, CDR2 YENEEA. The V and J ends lost 2 bases and 4 bases respectively, with 10 bases between them. The CDR3 covers 14 residues. CDR3 residues: CASSLTGRPDTQYF. CDR3 in DNA: TGTGCCAGCAGCTTAACCGGCCGACCAGATACGCAGTATTTT.

The chain carries TRBV19 and TRBJ1-5; D possibly corresponds to TRBD1 (6 bases). V was pared by 9 bases and J by 6 bases, with 15 bases between. From germline, CDR1 is LNHDA and CDR2 SQIVND (reference sequence). The CDR3 has 13 residues. The CDR3 coding sequence is TGTGCCAGCACTGGGACATCTTCTCAGCCCCAGCATTTT. It translates to CASTGTSSQPQHF.

The chain employs TRBV19 and TRBJ1-1, with unresolved D. V lost 0 bases, J lost 5 bases, and 7 bases lay in between. Germline V gives CDR1 LNHDA, CDR2 SQIVND (reference sequence). CDR3 size: 13 residues. As DNA, the CDR3 is TGTGCCAGTAGTATAGAGGGGAAAACTGAAGCTTTCTTT. Residues: CASSIEGKTEAFF.

V usage is TRBV28 and J usage is TRBJ1-3; no clear D gene. Germline values: CDR1 MDHEN, CDR2 SYDVKM. This CDR3 is 16 amino acids long. V was trimmed by 3 bases and J by 2 bases, leaving 14 bases between them. The CDR3 sequence is CASSFRGRDAGNTIYF. DNA for the CDR3: TGTGCCAGCAGTTTTCGGGGTAGGGATGCTGGAAACACCATATATTTT. The complete variable domain, with remaining parts taken from reference TRBV28 and TRBJ1-3, reads DVKVTQSSRYLVKRTGEKVFLECVQDMDHENMFWYRQDPGLGLRLIYFSYDVKMKEKGDIPEGYSVSREKKERFSLILESASTNQTSMYLCASSFRGRDAGNTIYFGEGSWLTVV.

The chain joins TRBV11-2 to TRBJ2-1; D is tentatively TRBD1 or TRBD2 (5 bases each). V dropped 1 base and J dropped 2 bases, with 6 bases sitting between them. Germline CDR1 and CDR2: SGHAT and FQNNGV. This CDR3 contains 14 residues. This chain's CDR3 is CASSLGGAYNEQFF. The CDR3, as DNA: TGTGCCAGCAGCTTAGGAGGGGCCTACAATGAGCAGTTCTTC.

The genes are TRBV19 and TRBJ2-6; 7 positions agree with TRBD1. V was pared by 7 bases and J by 0 bases, with 12 bases of the junction left unmatched. Germline V CDR1 and CDR2: LNHDA, SQIVND (reference sequence). The CDR3 is made up of 18 amino acids. The CDR3 bases are TGTGCCAGTACCAACCGGGGACAGTGGAGCTCTGGGGCCAACGTCCTGACTTTC. Its translation is CASTNRGQWSSGANVLTF.

This chain links TRBV6-1 with TRBJ2-2, with 7 bases matching TRBD1. The CDR3 is 13 amino acids. Per germline, CDR1 MNHNS and CDR2 SASEGT. After removal of 9 bases from V and 1 base from J, the junction contained 2 bases not matched to a gene. CDR3 in amino acids: CASRTGNTGELFF. The CDR3 nucleotides are TGTGCCAGTCGGACAGGGAACACCGGGGAGCTGTTTTTT.

V gene TRBV6-1 combines with J gene TRBJ2-7; TRBD2 is a possible D gene (6 bases). Trimming stripped 6 bases from V and 6 bases from J, with 15 bases between. The CDR3 is made up of 13 amino acids. The V gene's germline CDR1 is MNHNS and CDR2 SASEGT. The CDR3 region has the DNA TGTGCCAGCAGGTTGGAGGGAACCGCCGAGCAGTACTTC. This encodes CASRLEGTAEQYF.

This chain joins TRBV30 and TRBJ2-1; D is possibly TRBD1 (6 bases). There are 17 residues in the CDR3. Trimming pared 3 bases from V and 8 bases from J, leaving 26 bases between. Germline-derived CDR1 and CDR2 are GTSNPN and SVGIG (reference sequence). The DNA for the CDR3 is TGTGCCTGGAGGGCAGAATTGGGACACCCCTTTCGGGATGAGCAGTTCTTC. It translates to CAWRAELGHPFRDEQFF.

This chain joins TRBV21-1 and TRBJ2-1; the D call of TRBD1 is as the table states it, not checked on the DNA. TRBV21-1 corresponds to a pseudogene. The CDR3 is made up of 15 amino acids. The CDR3 bases are TGTGCCAGCAGCAAAGCCGGACAGGGTTGGAATGAGCAGTTCTTC. Its translation: CASSKAGQGWNEQFF.

The chain employs TRBV18 and TRBJ2-1; 9 bases fit TRBD1. Unmatched junction bases numbered 5, after V lost 5 bases and J lost 6 bases. From germline, CDR1 is KGHSH and CDR2 LQKENI. This CDR3 is built from 14 residues. This CDR3 is CASSEGQGGNEQFF. In DNA, the CDR3 is TGTGCCAGCTCAGAGGGACAGGGAGGCAATGAGCAGTTCTTC.

V usage is TRBV30 and J usage is TRBJ1-2, with D unresolved. The CDR3 has 12 amino acids. Germline-derived CDR1 and CDR2 are GTSNPN and SVGIG (reference sequence). V lost 0 bases to trimming and J lost 7 bases, with 9 bases between them. This CDR3 reads CAWSVYRGGYTF. CDR3 bases: TGTGCCTGGAGTGTCTACCGGGGTGGCTACACCTTC.

The V and J genes are TRBV7-9 and TRBJ2-3, with TRBD1 matching over 7 bases. The CDR3 extends over 15 amino acids. Germline V gene lookup returns CDR1 SEHNR and CDR2 FQNEAQ (reference sequence). V was clipped by 2 bases and J by 1 base; unmatched bases: 3. CDR3 nucleotide sequence: TGTGCCAGCAGCTTAAGGACAGGCGGCACAGATACGCAGTATTTT. Translated: CASSLRTGGTDTQYF.

The genes are TRBV19 and TRBJ1-2, with D unclear. The CDR3 has 12 residues. Trimming removed 5 bases at V and 7 bases at J, with 11 bases between. Looked up from germline, CDR1 is LNHDA and CDR2 is SQIVND (reference sequence). This CDR3 is CASSPRGSGYTF. The CDR3 region has the DNA TGTGCCAGTAGTCCCCGCGGGTCTGGCTACACCTTC.

This clone was observed a few times. The chain couples TRBV5-1 to TRBJ2-6, with D hard to call. Trimming cost V 8 bases and J 0 bases, with 12 bases left between them. The CDR3 sequence is 15 residues long. Germline lookup yields CDR1 SGHRS and CDR2 YFSETQ. CDR3 in DNA: TGCGCCAGTGTAGTCACCCCCTCTGGGGCCAACGTCCTGACTTTC. The encoded protein is CASVVTPSGANVLTF. Combining the CDR3 with reference TRBV5-1 and TRBJ2-6 gives the whole variable domain KAGVTQTPRYLIKTRGQQVTLSCSPISGHRSVSWYQQTPGQGLQFLFEYFSETQRNKGNFPGRFSGRQFSNSRSEMNVSTLELGDSALYLCASVVTPSGANVLTFGAGSRLTVL.

The CDR3 DNA sequence: TGTGCCAGCAGTCCTCCGGGCCCCGATTGGGAGACCCAGTACTTC. This encodes CASSPPGPDWETQYF. The chain carries TRBV28 and TRBJ2-5; no clear D gene. CDR1 is MDHEN, CDR2 SYDVKM, per germline. The CDR3 contains 15 residues. Deletions cut 5 bases from V and 5 bases from J, with 18 bases between.

The chain carries TRBV7-3 and TRBJ2-3; D call uncertain. This CDR3 region has 14 residues. The V end lost 5 bases, the J end lost 4 bases, and 13 bases lay between the germline ends. From germline, CDR1 is SGHTA and CDR2 FQGTGA. The DNA for the CDR3 is TGTGCCAGCAGCGCGATGACTGGGCCAGATACGCAGTATTTT. It is translated as CASSAMTGPDTQYF.

In DNA form, the CDR3 reads TGCGCCAGCAGGATGACAGGAGCGAAGGGCACCATATATTTT. It specifies CASRMTGAKGTIYF. V and J are TRBV5-1 and TRBJ1-3; a weak D match, TRBD1 (6 bases). The CDR3 runs to 14 residues. Looked up from germline, CDR1 is SGHRS and CDR2 is YFSETQ. V gave up 5 bases and J gave up 9 bases, with 18 bases separating them. Combining the CDR3 with reference TRBV5-1 and TRBJ1-3 gives the whole variable domain KAGVTQTPRYLIKTRGQQVTLSCSPISGHRSVSWYQQTPGQGLQFLFEYFSETQRNKGNFPGRFSGRQFSNSRSEMNVSTLELGDSALYLCASRMTGAKGTIYFGEGSWLTVV.

V usage is TRBV25-1 and J usage is TRBJ1-4; 7 positions agree with TRBD1. The CDR3 totals 14 residues. Germline CDR1 and CDR2: MGHDK and SYGVNS. Losses at the gene ends were 10 bases for V and 3 bases for J; bases not matched to a gene: 8. As DNA, the CDR3 is TGTGCCACCAGGTTGACAGGGTCTAATGAAAAACTGTTTTTT. This encodes CATRLTGSNEKLFF.

This rearrangement joins TRBV6-1 to TRBJ1-5; D not certain. CDR1 and CDR2 (germline): MNHNS, SASEGT. CDR3 size: 13 residues. Trimming took off 3 bases at V and 5 bases at J, with 8 bases between the two ends. CDR3 sequence (DNA): TGTGCCAGCAGTGAGTCCAGCGATCAGCCCCAGCATTTT. Protein product: CASSESSDQPQHF.

The CDR3 DNA reads as TGTGCCAGCAGATCGGGACTAGCGGGGGGTGGAGAGACCCAGTACTTC. Translation: CASRSGLAGGGETQYF. The chain carries TRBV2 and TRBJ2-5, with TRBD2 identical over 15 bases. From germline, CDR1 is SNHLY and CDR2 FYNNEI. CDR3 length: 16 residues. Trimming at V came to 6 bases and at J to 4 bases, leaving 6 bases not matched to a gene.